This TCR beta chain was observed in a study of early T cells in non-severe SARS-CoV-2 infection. Whole-study context: Unsorted whole-blood RNA was sequenced in bulk, leaving chains unpaired.

Details on this clonotype: Antigen specificity is unknown.

As part of library construction, unique molecular identifiers were attached to individual cDNA molecules. TCRdb reprocessed the 5' RACE reads with MiXCR, giving one entry per CDR3 protein. The table lists some 87,000 distinct CDR3 sequences, roughly 13% of them singletons. Overall study results and limits: VDJdb matches were skewed toward anti-spike CD8 T cell responses.

The V gene lost 0 bases and the J gene lost 3 bases, with 15 bases spanning the gap. Germline values: CDR1 MGHRA, CDR2 YSYEKL. The CDR3 contains 16 residues. The receptor was derived from an adult who was a healthcare worker with PCR-confirmed SARS-CoV-2 infection or an uninfected control (not recorded which). The source material was whole blood. The chain combines TRBV4-1 with TRBJ2-7; D is uncertain. The CDR3 reads CASSQDSQPGYYEQYF. DNA for the CDR3: TGCGCCAGCAGCCAAGATTCACAGCCTGGATACTACGAGCAGTACTTC.